The 27 T cell receptor beta chains given below trace back to one sample, sequenced in a study of T-cell reconstitution after alpha-beta-depleted transplantation in children. The library targeted TCRbeta and was prepared with unique molecular identifiers. TCRdb processed the PCR reads anew with MiXCR; each CDR3 protein has one entry. The profile shows hundreds of thousands of distinct CDR3 sequences, approximately 17% of them singletons. The sample here was PBMCs, mostly from graft donor cells, taken 360 days after TCRalphabeta/CD19-depleted stem cell transplant. Source of these receptors: a male patient aged 2-15 years who had a stem cell transplant for acute lymphoblastic leukemia, so the T cells may come from the graft donor.

The chain links TRBV5-1 to TRBJ2-7, with 9 bases aligning to TRBD2. The ends lost 4 bases at V and 4 bases at J; junction bases unmatched: 9. Germline CDR1 and CDR2: SGHRS and YFSETQ. This CDR3 is 15 amino acids long. The CDR3: CASSPRRGGRYEQYF. The CDR3, as DNA: TGCGCCAGCAGCCCCCGGCGGGGGGGCCGTTACGAGCAGTACTTC.

The chain combines TRBV7-2 with TRBJ2-3; 9 bases map to TRBD1. V lost 5 bases and J lost 4; bases outside the gene matches: 4. Germline loops: CDR1 SGHTA, CDR2 FQGNSA. The CDR3 is 14 residues long. This CDR3 reads CASSIWTGADTQYF. The CDR3, as DNA: TGTGCCAGCAGCATCTGGACAGGGGCAGATACGCAGTATTTT.

V gene TRBV5-1 combines with J gene TRBJ2-1; D gene ambiguous. The CDR3 consists of 14 residues. Germline values: CDR1 SGHRS, CDR2 YFSETQ. The germline V and J ends were trimmed by 4 bases and 0 bases, with 8 bases remaining between them. For the CDR3, the DNA is TGCGCCAGCAGCCTATACAGCTCCTACAATGAGCAGTTCTTC. Translated: CASSLYSSYNEQFF.

The chain uses TRBV20-1 and TRBJ2-1; 8 nucleotides match TRBD2. Unmatched junction bases numbered 3, after V lost 4 bases and J lost 4 bases. CDR1 is DFQATT, CDR2 SNEGSKA, per germline (reference sequence). The CDR3 extends over 13 amino acids. The CDR3 DNA is TGCAGTGCTAACCCTAGCGGGTACAATGAGCAGTTCTTC. This codes for CSANPSGYNEQFF.

The chain carries TRBV2 and TRBJ2-2; D ambiguous. The germline V and J ends were trimmed by 5 bases and 4 bases, with 5 bases remaining between them. Per the germline V gene, CDR1 is SNHLY and CDR2 is FYNNEI. The CDR3 sequence is 12 residues long. The CDR3 loop is CASSNTTGELFF. CDR3 DNA: TGTGCCAGCAGTAACACCACCGGGGAGCTGTTTTTT. The variable domain in full, with the rest retrieved from reference TRBV2 and TRBJ2-2, is EPEVTQTPSHQVTQMGQEVILRCVPISNHLYFYWYRQILGQKVEFLVSFYNNEISEKSEIFDDQFSVERPDGSNFTLKIRSTKLEDSAMYFCASSNTTGELFFGEGSRLTVL.

This clonotype was counted at least ten times. The chain combines TRBV6-5 with TRBJ2-2, with D unclear. In germline, CDR1 is MNHEY, CDR2 SVGAGI. The CDR3 contains 16 residues. V was shortened by 0 bases and J by 2 bases, with 10 bases between the two germline ends. The CDR3 DNA sequence: TGTGCCAGCAGTTACTCCGGCGGACCAAACACCGGGGAGCTGTTTTTT. Its translation: CASSYSGGPNTGELFF.

This chain joins TRBV9 and TRBJ2-3; 8 bases are a match to TRBD2. Germline V gives CDR1 SGDLS, CDR2 YYNGEE. V trimming: 6 bases; J trimming: 9 bases; junction bases outside the gene matches: 9. This CDR3 is 13 amino acids long. CDR3 sequence reads: CASKESGGQTQYF. CDR3 sequence (DNA): TGTGCCAGCAAAGAGTCGGGGGGGCAGACGCAGTATTTT.

Many counts were recorded for this clonotype. This chain links TRBV7-9 with TRBJ2-7, with D uncertain. CDR1 and CDR2 (germline): SEHNR, FQNEAQ (reference sequence). The CDR3 is 13 amino acids. The V and J ends lost 1 base and 4 bases respectively, with 8 bases between them. The CDR3 loop reads CASSLEVGYEQYF. CDR3 DNA sequence: TGTGCCAGCAGCTTAGAAGTGGGGTACGAGCAGTACTTC.

This clonotype was seen a handful of times. The gene calls are TRBV3-1 and TRBJ2-3; possible D gene TRBD2, 6 bases. V dropped 7 bases and J dropped 2 bases, with 16 bases sitting between them. The CDR3 has 15 residues. The germline gives CDR1 LGHDT, CDR2 YNNKEL (reference sequence). For the CDR3, the DNA is TGTGCCAGCACCCTGACTAGTGGTCCCACAGATACGCAGTATTTT. It codes for CASTLTSGPTDTQYF.

This chain links TRBV2 with TRBJ2-4; tentatively, D is TRBD2 (7 bases). The germline V gene has CDR1 SNHLY and CDR2 FYNNEI. Trimming took 8 bases from V and 5 from J, leaving 19 bases between them. The CDR3 spans 15 residues. The CDR3 region has the DNA TGTGCCAGCCGATTGATACAGGGAGGGGAAAACATTCAGTACTTC. This translates into CASRLIQGGENIQYF.

V and J are TRBV27 and TRBJ2-4; a weak D match, TRBD1 (5 bases). CDR1 MNHEY and CDR2 SMNVEV come from the germline V gene (reference sequence). Deletions cut 5 bases from V and 3 bases from J, with 14 bases between. CDR3 length: 15 residues. The CDR3 sequence: CASSQIRVGKNIQYF. The CDR3 DNA is TGTGCCAGCAGTCAGATCAGGGTTGGCAAAAACATTCAGTACTTC.

The chain couples TRBV20-1 to TRBJ1-1; D may be TRBD1 (5 bases). Germline lookup yields CDR1 DFQATT and CDR2 SNEGSKA (reference sequence). With 5 bases removed from V and 4 bases from J, the gap between germline ends came to 14 bases. This CDR3 contains 13 residues. Here the CDR3 reads CSAPRLRGTEAFF. CDR3 nucleotides: TGCAGTGCTCCGAGACTGAGGGGCACTGAAGCTTTCTTT.

This clonotype was observed a handful of times. J is TRBJ1-5 and V is TRBV20-1; D not certain. Germline V gene sequence: CDR1 DFQATT, CDR2 SNEGSKA (reference sequence). The CDR3 covers 14 residues. The V gene lost 0 bases and the J gene lost 1 base, with 7 bases spanning the gap. Here the CDR3 DNA reads TGCAGTGCTAGAGATAATTGGAGCAATCAGCCCCAGCATTTT. This codes for CSARDNWSNQPQHF.

The J gene is TRBJ2-1, the V gene TRBV7-9, with D hard to call. V lost 4 bases, J lost 4 bases, and 8 bases lay in between. The CDR3 extends over 13 amino acids. CDR1 is SEHNR and CDR2 is FQNEAQ in the germline V gene (reference sequence). This chain's CDR3 is CASSSTAYNEQFF. For the CDR3, the DNA is TGTGCCAGCAGCTCCACCGCTTACAATGAGCAGTTCTTC.

This clonotype was seen a handful of times. This chain connects TRBV3-1 to TRBJ2-7; perhaps D is TRBD1 or TRBD2 (6 bases each). This CDR3 spans 15 amino acids. Germline loops: CDR1 LGHDT, CDR2 YNNKEL (reference sequence). V was pared by 3 bases and J by 4 bases, with 16 bases between. The CDR3 DNA reads TGTGCCAGCAGCCAGGCGGGACACCCCTATTACGAGCAGTACTTC. Translation gives CASSQAGHPYYEQYF.

DNA of the CDR3: TGTGTCTCCTGGGAGCAGTACTTC. This translates into CVSWEQYF. The chain has TRBV3-1 and TRBJ2-7; D not resolved. The CDR3 has 8 residues. CDR1 is LGHDT, CDR2 YNNKEL, per germline (reference sequence).

This chain links TRBV4-3 with TRBJ2-3; perhaps TRBD2 as D (5 bases). The CDR3 is 13 residues long. V lost 4 bases and J lost 6, with 11 bases in between. The germline V gene has CDR1 LGHNA and CDR2 YSLEER. CDR3 DNA: TGCGCCAGCAGCCGCCGGGAAGCCGATACGCAGTATTTT. This codes for CASSRREADTQYF.

The chain joins TRBV15 to TRBJ2-7; D is uncertain. The CDR3 is 18 amino acids. Germline assignment: CDR1 LNHNV and CDR2 YYDKDF (reference sequence). V lost 0 bases and J lost 0, with 18 bases in between. CDR3 sequence (DNA): TGTGCCACCAGCAGAGATGTTTTAGCCGAGTGGAGCTCCTACGAGCAGTACTTC. Residues: CATSRDVLAEWSSYEQYF.

V usage is TRBV7-2 and J usage is TRBJ2-7, with 11 bases matching TRBD2. This CDR3 contains 16 residues. Per germline, CDR1 SGHTA and CDR2 FQGNSA. Trimming removed 5 bases from V and 3 bases from J; junction bases left unmatched: 9. The CDR3 region is CASSAARLAGNYEQYF. The DNA of the CDR3 is TGTGCCAGCAGCGCAGCCCGACTAGCGGGGAACTACGAGCAGTACTTC.

The chain is built from TRBV20-1 and TRBJ1-6; 7 bases align to TRBD1. This CDR3 comprises 15 residues. Germline V gives CDR1 DFQATT, CDR2 SNEGSKA (reference sequence). Unmatched junction bases numbered 5, after V lost 1 base and J lost 5 bases. This CDR3 is CSARVAQGHNSPLHF. The CDR3 bases are TGCAGTGCTAGAGTAGCACAGGGGCATAATTCACCCCTCCACTTT.

The V call is TRBV6-2 or TRBV6-3, the J call TRBJ2-2, with unresolved D. Per germline, CDR1 MNHEY and CDR2 SVGEGT. The V gene lost 2 bases and the J gene lost 0 bases, with 16 bases spanning the gap. The CDR3 spans 18 residues. The CDR3 bases are TGTGCCAGCAGTTACGGCCGGGCTAAGGGCCCGAACACCGGGGAGCTGTTTTTT. This codes for CASSYGRAKGPNTGELFF.

This clonotype was found a few times. This chain uses TRBV7-9 with TRBJ2-2, with 8 bases aligning to TRBD2. The CDR3 totals 13 residues. Germline CDR1 SEHNR, CDR2 FQNEAQ (reference sequence). V was clipped by 7 bases and J by 6 bases; unmatched bases: 4. This CDR3 is CASTLAGAGELFF. As DNA, the CDR3 is TGTGCCAGCACCCTAGCGGGCGCCGGGGAGCTGTTTTTT.

This clonotype was counted between two and nine times. The genes are TRBV4-3 and TRBJ2-1; D might be TRBD2 (6 bases). The CDR3 runs to 17 residues. Germline CDR1 LGHNA, CDR2 YSLEER. With 0 bases removed from V and 6 bases from J, the gap between germline ends came to 18 bases. The CDR3 spells CASSQDVAGRVFNEQFF. CDR3 sequence (DNA): TGCGCCAGCAGCCAAGATGTGGCGGGACGTGTGTTCAATGAGCAGTTCTTC.

This chain connects TRBV12-3 or TRBV12-4 to TRBJ1-2; D gene unclear. This CDR3 has 14 amino acids. Trimming pared 5 bases from V and 8 bases from J, leaving 18 bases between. CDR3: CASSPLRREIGYTF. In DNA, the CDR3 is TGTGCCAGCAGTCCTCTCAGGCGGGAAATCGGCTACACCTTC.

This chain connects TRBV4-3 to TRBJ2-7, with no clear D. This CDR3 is built from 15 residues. Trimming took off 1 base at V and 2 bases at J, with 12 bases between the two ends. Germline V gene lookup returns CDR1 LGHNA and CDR2 YSLEER. The CDR3 sequence is CASSQGYAPTYEQYF. Written as DNA, the CDR3 is TGCGCCAGCAGCCAAGGGTATGCACCCACCTACGAGCAGTACTTC.

The V gene is TRBV28, the J gene TRBJ2-7, with TRBD2 identical over 7 bases. V lost 3 bases to trimming and J lost 9 bases; unmatched junction nucleotides: 5. The length of the CDR3 is 12 residues. The V gene's germline CDR1 is MDHEN and CDR2 SYDVKM. The CDR3 DNA follows: TGTGCCAGCAGTTTTAGGGGCGGGGGGCAGTACTTC. It yields the protein CASSFRGGGQYF. Using reference TRBV28 and TRBJ2-7 for the parts outside the CDR3, the full variable domain is DVKVTQSSRYLVKRTGEKVFLECVQDMDHENMFWYRQDPGLGLRLIYFSYDVKMKEKGDIPEGYSVSREKKERFSLILESASTNQTSMYLCASSFRGGGQYFGPGTRLTVT.

This clonotype has only a few counts. This CDR3 is CASSLVRGLSYNEQFF. As DNA, the CDR3 is TGTGCCAGCAGCTTAGTTCGAGGCCTCTCCTACAATGAGCAGTTCTTC. V and J are TRBV11-2 and TRBJ2-1; D uncertain. Trimming shortened V by 1 base and J by 0 bases, and 10 bases separated the two germline ends. CDR3 length equals 16 residues. Germline CDR1 and CDR2: SGHAT and FQNNGV.